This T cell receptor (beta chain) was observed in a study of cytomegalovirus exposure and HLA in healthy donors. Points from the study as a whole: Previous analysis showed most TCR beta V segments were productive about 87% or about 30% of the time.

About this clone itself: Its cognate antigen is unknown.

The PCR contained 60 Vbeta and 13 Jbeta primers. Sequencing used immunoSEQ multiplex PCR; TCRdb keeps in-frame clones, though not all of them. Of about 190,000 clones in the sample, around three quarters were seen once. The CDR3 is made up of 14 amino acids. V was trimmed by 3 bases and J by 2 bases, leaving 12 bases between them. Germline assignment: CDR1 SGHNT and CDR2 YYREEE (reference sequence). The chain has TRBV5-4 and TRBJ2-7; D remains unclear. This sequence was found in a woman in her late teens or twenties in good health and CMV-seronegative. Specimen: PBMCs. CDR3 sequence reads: CASSSVGQAYEQYF. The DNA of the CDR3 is TGTGCCAGCAGCTCTGTGGGCCAAGCCTACGAGCAGTACTTC.